This T cell receptor beta chain came from a study of cytomegalovirus exposure and HLA in healthy donors. 13 Jbeta primers and 60 Vbeta primers were used for the PCR. Only in-frame clones appear in the TCRdb table, and some are missing; sequencing was by immunoSEQ multiplex PCR. The sample consists of around 150,000 clones, 50% to 75% of them appearing once. In germline, CDR1 is SGHDN, CDR2 FVKESK. V was trimmed by 0 bases and J by 9 bases, leaving 9 bases between them. The CDR3 totals 13 residues. Input material: PBMCs. This chain uses TRBV14 with TRBJ1-5; no definite D call. This sequence originates from a woman in her fifties or sixties in good health and CMV-seropositive. The CDR3 sequence: CASSQDSGMPQHF. The CDR3 DNA follows: TGTGCCAGCAGCCAAGATTCGGGAATGCCCCAGCATTTT.